This TCR beta chain originates from a study of cytomegalovirus exposure and HLA in healthy donors. CDR3 length: 14 amino acids. V lost 2 bases, J lost 5 bases, and 13 bases lay in between. Germline V CDR1 and CDR2: SGHDN, FVKESK. Overall study results and limits: Using the classifier, cytomegalovirus status was reportedly diagnosed with high specificity and sensitivity. Another analysis was done later, and it associated 16,951 TCR beta sequences with HLA alleles at 0.05 false discovery rate. A few V segments could not be told apart, such as TRBV6-2 and TRBV6-3, and were left out. Investigators reported 150 to 200 TCR beta chains as tied to cytomegalovirus.

Details on this clone: Its matching antigen is unknown.

PCR was performed using 60 Vbeta and 13 Jbeta primers. Generated by immunoSEQ multiplex PCR, the TCRdb table keeps only in-frame clones and is missing some. The sample carries about 130,000 clones, roughly 70% recorded once. The sample consisted of PBMCs. The receptor comes from a man in his forties in good health and CMV-seropositive. The rearrangement links TRBV14 to TRBJ2-7, with a possible D match to TRBD1 (6 bases). The CDR3 nucleotides are TGTGCCAGCAGCCAACGCAGGGGAGTTGACGAGCAGTACTTC. Translating it yields CASSQRRGVDEQYF.